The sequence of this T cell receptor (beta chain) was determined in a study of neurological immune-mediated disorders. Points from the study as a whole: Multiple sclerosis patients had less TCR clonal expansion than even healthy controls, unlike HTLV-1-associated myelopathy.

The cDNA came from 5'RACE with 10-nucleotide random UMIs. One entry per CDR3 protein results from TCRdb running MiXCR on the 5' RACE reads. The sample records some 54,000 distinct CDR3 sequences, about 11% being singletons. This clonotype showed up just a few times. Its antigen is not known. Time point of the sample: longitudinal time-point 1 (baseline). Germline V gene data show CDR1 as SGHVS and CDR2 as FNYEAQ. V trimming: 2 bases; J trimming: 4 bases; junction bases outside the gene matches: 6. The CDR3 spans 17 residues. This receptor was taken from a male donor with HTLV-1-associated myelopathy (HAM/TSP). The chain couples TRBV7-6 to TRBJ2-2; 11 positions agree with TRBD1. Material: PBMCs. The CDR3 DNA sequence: TGTGCCAGCAGCTTATTCGGGACAGGGGGACGCACCGGGGAGCTGTTTTTT. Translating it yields CASSLFGTGGRTGELFF.